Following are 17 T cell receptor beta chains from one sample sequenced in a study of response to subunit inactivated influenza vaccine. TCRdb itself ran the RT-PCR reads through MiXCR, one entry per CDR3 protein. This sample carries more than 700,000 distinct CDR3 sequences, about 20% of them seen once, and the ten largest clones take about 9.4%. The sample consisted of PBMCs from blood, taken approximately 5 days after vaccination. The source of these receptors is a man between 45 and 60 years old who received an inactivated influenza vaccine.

In DNA, the CDR3 is TGTGCCAGCAGTAACCCCAGACAGGGGAAGAATGAGCAGTTCTTC. This translates into CASSNPRQGKNEQFF. V gene TRBV6-5 combines with J gene TRBJ2-1; 8 bases align to TRBD1. CDR1 is MNHEY, CDR2 SVGAGI, per germline. Trimming took 5 bases from V and 7 from J; bases not matched to a gene: 10. This CDR3 comprises 15 residues.

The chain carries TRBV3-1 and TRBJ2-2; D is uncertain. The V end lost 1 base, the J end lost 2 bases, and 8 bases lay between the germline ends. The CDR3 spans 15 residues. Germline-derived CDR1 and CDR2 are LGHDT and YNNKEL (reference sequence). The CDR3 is CASSQVWHNTGELFF. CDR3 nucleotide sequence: TGTGCCAGCAGCCAAGTGTGGCATAACACCGGGGAGCTGTTTTTT.

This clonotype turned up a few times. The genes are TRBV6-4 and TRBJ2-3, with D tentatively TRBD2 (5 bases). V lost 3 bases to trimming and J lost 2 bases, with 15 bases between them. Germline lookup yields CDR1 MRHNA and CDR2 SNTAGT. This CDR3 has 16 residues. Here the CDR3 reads CASSEGSGRATDTQYF. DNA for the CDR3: TGTGCCAGCAGTGAAGGTAGTGGGCGGGCCACAGATACGCAGTATTTT.

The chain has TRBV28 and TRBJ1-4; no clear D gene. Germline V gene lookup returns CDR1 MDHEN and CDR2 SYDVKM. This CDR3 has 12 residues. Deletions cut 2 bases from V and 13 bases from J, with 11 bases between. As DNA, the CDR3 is TGTGCCAGCAGTTTAAATAGGAAGGGACTGTTTTTT. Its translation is CASSLNRKGLFF.

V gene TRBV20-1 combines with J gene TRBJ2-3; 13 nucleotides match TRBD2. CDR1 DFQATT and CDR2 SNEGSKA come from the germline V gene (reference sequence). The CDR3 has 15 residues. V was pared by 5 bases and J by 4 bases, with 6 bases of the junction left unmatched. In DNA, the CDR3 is TGCAGTGCTCCCCCCGGGACTAGCGGGGCAGATACGCAGTATTTT. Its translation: CSAPPGTSGADTQYF.

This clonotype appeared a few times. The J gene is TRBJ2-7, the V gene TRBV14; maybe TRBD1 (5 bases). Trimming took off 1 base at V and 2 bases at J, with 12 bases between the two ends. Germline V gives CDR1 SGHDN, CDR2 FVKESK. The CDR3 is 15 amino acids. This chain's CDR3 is CASSQVAGYPYEQYF. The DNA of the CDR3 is TGTGCCAGCAGCCAAGTTGCAGGGTATCCCTACGAGCAGTACTTC.

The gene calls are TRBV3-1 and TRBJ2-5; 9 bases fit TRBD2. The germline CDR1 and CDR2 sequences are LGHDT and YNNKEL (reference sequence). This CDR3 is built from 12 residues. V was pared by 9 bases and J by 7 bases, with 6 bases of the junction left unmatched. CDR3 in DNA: TGTGCCAGTCGCGGGGGGGGTAGGACCCAGTACTTC. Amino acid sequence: CASRGGGRTQYF.

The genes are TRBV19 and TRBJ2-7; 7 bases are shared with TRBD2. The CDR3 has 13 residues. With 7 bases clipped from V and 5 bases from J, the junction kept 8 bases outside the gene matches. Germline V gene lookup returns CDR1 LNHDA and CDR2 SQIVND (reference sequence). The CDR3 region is CASTGLDRDEQYF. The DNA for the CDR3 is TGTGCCAGTACAGGACTAGACCGGGACGAGCAGTACTTC.

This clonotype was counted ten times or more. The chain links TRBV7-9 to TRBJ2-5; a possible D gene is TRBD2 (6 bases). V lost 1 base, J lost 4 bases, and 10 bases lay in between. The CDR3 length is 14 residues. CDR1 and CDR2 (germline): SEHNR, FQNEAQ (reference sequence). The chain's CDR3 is CASSLVASAETQYF. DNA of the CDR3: TGTGCCAGCAGCTTAGTTGCTAGCGCAGAGACCCAGTACTTC. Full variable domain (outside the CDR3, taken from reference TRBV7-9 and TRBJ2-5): DTGVSQNPRHKITKRGQNVTFRCDPISEHNRLYWYRQTLGQGPEFLTYFQNEAQLEKSRLLSDRFSAERPKGSFSTLEIQRTEQGDSAMYLCASSLVASAETQYFGPGTRLLVL.

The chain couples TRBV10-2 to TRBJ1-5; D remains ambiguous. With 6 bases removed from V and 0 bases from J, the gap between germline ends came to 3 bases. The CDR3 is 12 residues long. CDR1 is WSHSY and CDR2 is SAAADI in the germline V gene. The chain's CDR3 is CASRASNQPQHF. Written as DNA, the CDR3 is TGCGCCAGCAGAGCTAGCAATCAGCCCCAGCATTTT.

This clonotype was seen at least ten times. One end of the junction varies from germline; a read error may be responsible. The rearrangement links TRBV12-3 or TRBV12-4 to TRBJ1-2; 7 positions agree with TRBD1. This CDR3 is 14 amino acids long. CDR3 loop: CASTLGTANYGYTF. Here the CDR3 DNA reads TGTGCCAGCACTTTAGGGACAGCCAACTATGGCTACACCTTC.

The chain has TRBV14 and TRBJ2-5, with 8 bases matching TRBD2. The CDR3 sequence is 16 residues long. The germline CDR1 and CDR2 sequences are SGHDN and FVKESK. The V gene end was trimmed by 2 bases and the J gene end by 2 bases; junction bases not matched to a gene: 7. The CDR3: CASSQLPTSAQETQYF. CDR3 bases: TGTGCCAGCAGCCAATTACCGACTAGCGCACAAGAGACCCAGTACTTC.

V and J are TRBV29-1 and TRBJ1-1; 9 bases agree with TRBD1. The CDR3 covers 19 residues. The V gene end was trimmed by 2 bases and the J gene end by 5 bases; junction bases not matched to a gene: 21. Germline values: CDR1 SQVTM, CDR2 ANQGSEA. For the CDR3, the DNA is TGCAGCGTTGAACCTCGACACTTACGGGACAGGGTTTTGAGTACTGAAGCTTTCTTT. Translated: CSVEPRHLRDRVLSTEAFF.

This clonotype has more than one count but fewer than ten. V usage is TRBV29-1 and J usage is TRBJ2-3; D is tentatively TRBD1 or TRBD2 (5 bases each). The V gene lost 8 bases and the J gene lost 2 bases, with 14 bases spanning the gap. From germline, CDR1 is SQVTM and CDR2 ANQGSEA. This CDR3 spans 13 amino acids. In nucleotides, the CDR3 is TGCAGCACTAGGGGCAGGCTCACAGATACGCAGTATTTT. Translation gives CSTRGRLTDTQYF.

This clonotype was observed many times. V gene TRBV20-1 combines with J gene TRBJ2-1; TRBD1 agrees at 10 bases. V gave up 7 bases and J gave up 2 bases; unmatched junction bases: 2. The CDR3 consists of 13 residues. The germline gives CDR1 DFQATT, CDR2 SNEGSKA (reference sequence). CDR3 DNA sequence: TGCAGTGTGACAGGGGGCCCCTACAATGAGCAGTTCTTC. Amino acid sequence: CSVTGGPYNEQFF.

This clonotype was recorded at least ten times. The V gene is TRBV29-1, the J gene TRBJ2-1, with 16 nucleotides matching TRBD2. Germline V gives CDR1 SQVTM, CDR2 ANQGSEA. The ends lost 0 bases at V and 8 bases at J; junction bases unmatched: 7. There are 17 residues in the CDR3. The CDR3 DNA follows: TGCAGCGTTGAAGATCAAGGGACTAGCGGGAGGGTGCATGAGCAGTTCTTC. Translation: CSVEDQGTSGRVHEQFF.

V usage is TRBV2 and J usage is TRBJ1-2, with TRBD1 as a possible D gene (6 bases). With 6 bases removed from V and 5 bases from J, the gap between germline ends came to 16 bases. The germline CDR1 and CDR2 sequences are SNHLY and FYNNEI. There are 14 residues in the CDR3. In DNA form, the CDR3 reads TGTGCCAGCAGAGGACAGACCTTCTCTTATGGCTACACCTTC. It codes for CASRGQTFSYGYTF. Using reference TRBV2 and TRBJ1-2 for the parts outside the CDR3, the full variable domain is EPEVTQTPSHQVTQMGQEVILRCVPISNHLYFYWYRQILGQKVEFLVSFYNNEISEKSEIFDDQFSVERPDGSNFTLKIRSTKLEDSAMYFCASRGQTFSYGYTFGSGTRLTVV.